This T cell receptor (beta chain) came from a study of shared clonotypes between healthy human individuals. The donor cohort consisted entirely of Caucasian adults residing in Nashville, Tennessee. Per the germline V gene, CDR1 is SGHAT and CDR2 is FQNNGV. V lost 1 base to trimming and J lost 2 bases, with 12 bases between them. The CDR3 totals 15 residues. Scientists sequenced DNA from unsorted PBMC on ten immunoSEQ deep assay plates. Assay used: immunoSEQ multiplex PCR; TCRdb lists only in-frame clones, some missing. The table shows approximately 440,000 clones, with over 60% occurring only once. This clone was seen many times.

V gene TRBV11-2 combines with J gene TRBJ2-7, with unresolved D. The sample comprised PBMCs. The clonotype comes from a woman in her thirties or forties in good health. Some clones in this sample may be carry-over from other donors' samples. CDR3: CASSLVWDAPYEQYF. CDR3 nucleotide sequence: TGTGCCAGCAGCTTAGTGTGGGATGCCCCCTACGAGCAGTACTTC. The variable domain in full, with the rest retrieved from reference TRBV11-2 and TRBJ2-7, is EAGVAQSPRYKIIEKRQSVAFWCNPISGHATLYWYQQILGQGPKLLIQFQNNGVVDDSQLPKDRFSAERLKGVDSTLKIQPAKLEDSAVYLCASSLVWDAPYEQYFGPGTRLTVT.